This T cell receptor (beta chain) was obtained from a study of PD-L1 blockade in urothelial cancer. In its sample, this clone was seen once. The CDR3 contains 16 residues. The V gene's germline CDR1 is MNHEY and CDR2 SVGAGI. Trimming removed 4 bases from V and 3 bases from J, with 17 bases in between. TCRdb's table, derived via immunoSEQ multiplex PCR, lists solely in-frame clones and lacks some. The table shows 45,000 or so clones, with roughly 88% occurring only once. This sequence was found in an older man with urothelial cancer. This specimen was PBMCs, taken around atezolizumab (anti-PD-L1) treatment. The chain employs TRBV6-5 and TRBJ2-3; D possibly corresponds to TRBD2 (6 bases). CDR3 bases: TGTGCCAGCAGTTCCCACGGGACTCTGGGGACAGATACGCAGTATTTT. It codes for CASSSHGTLGTDTQYF.